The clone carrying this T cell receptor (beta chain) appeared a few times. Template material for amplifying TCR beta CDR3 regions consisted of RNA transcripts. The primer set for the first-round RT-PCR of the TCR CDR3 was HTBI. TCRdb reprocessed the multiplex PCR reads via MiXCR and lists one record per CDR3 protein. This sample carries roughly 500,000 distinct CDR3 sequences, roughly 22% of them seen once, and the ten largest clones take about 49%. This specimen belongs to a study of T cells in Graves' hyperthyroidism and ophthalmopathy. Germline lookup yields CDR1 SEHNR and CDR2 FQNEAQ (reference sequence). There are 14 residues in the CDR3. The ends were cut back, 5 bases at V and 6 bases at J, with 16 bases in the middle.

This TCR derives from a woman aged 70-85 years with Graves' ophthalmopathy. V usage is TRBV7-9 and J usage is TRBJ1-2; possibly TRBD1 for D (6 bases). The source material was blood. The DNA of the CDR3 is TGTGCCAGCAGCGATCGGATAGGGGGAGATGGCTACACCTTC. Its protein is CASSDRIGGDGYTF.